The clone carrying this TCR beta chain was seen only a few times. The sample comes from a study of blood T cell repertoires in COVID-19. The germline V gene has CDR1 SGHKS and CDR2 YYEKEE (reference sequence). V shed 3 bases and J shed 8 bases, with 14 bases lying between them. The CDR3 runs to 13 residues. Produced via immunoSEQ multiplex PCR; TCRdb's table is partial and in-frame only. Of about 110,000 clones in the sample, 80% to 85% are singletons; the top ten hold around 4.4%. This clonotype was sampled from a man aged 70 or older with acute or convalescent COVID-19. Sequenced: peripheral blood. The rearrangement joins TRBV5-5 to TRBJ1-1, with D possibly matching TRBD1 (6 bases). CDR3 amino acids: CASSSLPGHEAFF. CDR3 sequence (DNA): TGTGCCAGCAGCTCCTTACCGGGACACGAAGCTTTCTTT. Drawing the rest from reference TRBV5-5 and TRBJ1-1, the complete variable domain is DAGVTQSPTHLIKTRGQQVTLRCSPISGHKSVSWYQQVLGQGPQFIFQYYEKEERGRGNFPDRFSARQFPNYSSELNVNALLLGDSALYLCASSSLPGHEAFFGQGTRLTVV.